The sequence of this T cell receptor (beta chain) was determined in a study of control samples from healthy donors and cancer patients. The CDR3 contains 14 residues. The V and J ends lost 2 bases and 2 bases, in that order; junction bases with no gene match: 0. Germline V gene sequence: CDR1 SGHVS, CDR2 FQNEAQ. The repertoire was sequenced with immunoSEQ multiplex PCR; TCRdb's copy has only in-frame clones and lacks some. Of 40,000 to 55,000 clones in the sample, approximately 89% were seen once. This chain links TRBV7-8 with TRBJ2-7; 10 bases are shared with TRBD2. The clonotype comes from a man in his forties or fifties with colorectal cancer. The sequenced sample was PBMCs. The CDR3 bases are TGTGCCAGCAGCTTACTAGCGGGAGCCTACGAGCAGTACTTC. Protein sequence: CASSLLAGAYEQYF.